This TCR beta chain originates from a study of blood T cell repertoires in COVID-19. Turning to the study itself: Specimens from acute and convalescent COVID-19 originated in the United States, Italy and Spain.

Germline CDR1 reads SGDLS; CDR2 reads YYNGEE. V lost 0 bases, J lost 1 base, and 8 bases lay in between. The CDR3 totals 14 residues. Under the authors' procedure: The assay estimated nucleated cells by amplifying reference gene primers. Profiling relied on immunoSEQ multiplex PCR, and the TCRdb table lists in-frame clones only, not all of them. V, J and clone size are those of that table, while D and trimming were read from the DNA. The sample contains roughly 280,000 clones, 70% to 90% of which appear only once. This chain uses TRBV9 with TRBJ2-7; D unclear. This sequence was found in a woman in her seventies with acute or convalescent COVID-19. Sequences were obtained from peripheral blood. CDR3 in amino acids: CASSVDPASYEQYF. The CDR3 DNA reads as TGTGCCAGCAGCGTAGATCCCGCGTCCTACGAGCAGTACTTC.